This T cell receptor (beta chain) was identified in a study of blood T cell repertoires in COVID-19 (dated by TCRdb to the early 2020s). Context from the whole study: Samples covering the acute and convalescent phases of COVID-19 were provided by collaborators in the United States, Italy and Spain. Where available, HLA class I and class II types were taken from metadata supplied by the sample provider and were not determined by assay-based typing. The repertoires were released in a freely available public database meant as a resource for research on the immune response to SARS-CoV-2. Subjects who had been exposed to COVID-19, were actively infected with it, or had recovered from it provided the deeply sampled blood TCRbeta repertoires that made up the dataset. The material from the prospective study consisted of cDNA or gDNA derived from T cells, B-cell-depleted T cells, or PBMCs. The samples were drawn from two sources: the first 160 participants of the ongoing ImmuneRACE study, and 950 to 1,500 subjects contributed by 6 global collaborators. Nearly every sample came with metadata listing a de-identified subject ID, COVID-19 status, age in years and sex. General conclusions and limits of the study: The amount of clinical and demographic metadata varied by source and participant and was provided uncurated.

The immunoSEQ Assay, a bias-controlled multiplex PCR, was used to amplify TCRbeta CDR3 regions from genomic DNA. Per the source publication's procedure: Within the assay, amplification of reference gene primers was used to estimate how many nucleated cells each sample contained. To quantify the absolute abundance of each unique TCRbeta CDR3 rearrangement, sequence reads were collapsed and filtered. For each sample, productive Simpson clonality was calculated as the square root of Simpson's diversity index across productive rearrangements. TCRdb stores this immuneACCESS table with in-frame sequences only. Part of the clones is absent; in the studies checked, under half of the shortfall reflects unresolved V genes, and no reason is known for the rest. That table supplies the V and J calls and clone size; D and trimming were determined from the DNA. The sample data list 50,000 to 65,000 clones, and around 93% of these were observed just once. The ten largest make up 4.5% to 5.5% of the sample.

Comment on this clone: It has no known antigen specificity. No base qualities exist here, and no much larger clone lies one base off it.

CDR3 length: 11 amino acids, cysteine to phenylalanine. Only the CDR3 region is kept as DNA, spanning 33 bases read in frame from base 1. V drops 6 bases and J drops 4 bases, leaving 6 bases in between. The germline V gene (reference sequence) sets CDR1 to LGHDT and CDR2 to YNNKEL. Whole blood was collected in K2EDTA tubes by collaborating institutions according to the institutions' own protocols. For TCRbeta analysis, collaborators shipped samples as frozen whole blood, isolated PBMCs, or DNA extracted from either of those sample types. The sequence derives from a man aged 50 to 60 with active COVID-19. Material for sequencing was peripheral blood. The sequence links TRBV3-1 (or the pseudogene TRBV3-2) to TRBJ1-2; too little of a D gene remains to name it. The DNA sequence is TGTGCCAGCAGTTACAGCTATGGCTACACCTTC. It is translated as CASSYSYGYTF.